This is a list of T cell receptor beta chains from one sample in a study of shared clonotypes between healthy human individuals. The protocol was immunoSEQ multiplex PCR, while the TCRdb copy is restricted to in-frame clones and leaves out a portion. The sample lists about 680,000 clones; roughly nine tenths were seen once. Material for sequencing was naive CD8+ T cells sorted from blood. All receptors come from a young man in good health. Both conserved end residues are part of each CDR3. Each record gives: clone size, D gene, J gene, V gene, CDR3 DNA, CDR3 protein. The D gene is left open where the match is weak. Clone size is shown for a subset of rows, as once, few, many or a class of expanded clone.

clone_size: -
d_call: -
j_call: TRBJ2-7
v_call: TRBV28
cdr3_nt: TGTGCCAGCATGTTAACTGGGGACCTCTACGAGCAGTACTTC
cdr3_aa: CASMLTGDLYEQYF

clone_size: once
d_call: -
j_call: TRBJ2-5
v_call: TRBV7-8
cdr3_nt: TGTGCCAGCAGCCCCCCTCAGGTTTTGGAGACCCAGTACTTC
cdr3_aa: CASSPPQVLETQYF

clone_size: -
d_call: TRBD1
j_call: TRBJ2-1
v_call: TRBV19
cdr3_nt: TGTGCCAGTAGACTTACCGGGACAGGTGACAATGAGCAGTTCTTC
cdr3_aa: CASRLTGTGDNEQFF

clone_size: -
d_call: TRBD2
j_call: TRBJ2-1
v_call: TRBV7-2
cdr3_nt: TGTGCCAGCAGCTTAGGGCTAGCGGGAGCCTACAATGAGCAGTTCTTC
cdr3_aa: CASSLGLAGAYNEQFF

clone_size: -
d_call: -
j_call: TRBJ2-5
v_call: TRBV19
cdr3_nt: TGTGCCCGGGTGACCGTTCAAGAGACCCAGTACTTC
cdr3_aa: CARVTVQETQYF

clone_size: -
d_call: -
j_call: TRBJ2-4
v_call: TRBV9
cdr3_nt: -
cdr3_aa: CASSVAQGSGVVRYF

clone_size: -
d_call: -
j_call: TRBJ2-1
v_call: TRBV7-2
cdr3_nt: TGTGCCAGCAGCCCCGCCGGGCGGCGCTACAATGAGCAGTTCTTC
cdr3_aa: CASSPAGRRYNEQFF

clone_size: -
d_call: -
j_call: TRBJ2-7
v_call: TRBV29-1
cdr3_nt: TGCAGCGTTGTGTCTCTGGGTTTCCCCGAGCAGTACTTC
cdr3_aa: CSVVSLGFPEQYF

clone_size: -
d_call: -
j_call: TRBJ2-1
v_call: TRBV14
cdr3_nt: TGTGCCAGCAGCCAAGGGGGAGGTCCATTTATCTTCTCCTACAATGAGCAGTTCTTC
cdr3_aa: CASSQGGGPFIFSYNEQFF

clone_size: -
d_call: -
j_call: TRBJ2-1
v_call: TRBV9
cdr3_nt: TGTGCCAGCAGCGTATCCGTGGGAGCTCGGGAGAGCACACACAATGAGCAGTTCTTC
cdr3_aa: CASSVSVGARESTHNEQFF

clone_size: -
d_call: TRBD2
j_call: TRBJ2-7
v_call: TRBV27
cdr3_nt: TGTGCCAGCAGTCCCACCCCGGGACTAGCAGGCTACGAGCAGTACTTC
cdr3_aa: CASSPTPGLAGYEQYF

clone_size: -
d_call: -
j_call: TRBJ2-7
v_call: TRBV28
cdr3_nt: TGTGCCAGCAGCGTGCGCGGGAAAGTCTACGAGCAGTACTTC
cdr3_aa: CASSVRGKVYEQYF

clone_size: -
d_call: -
j_call: TRBJ2-1
v_call: TRBV29-1
cdr3_nt: TGCAGCGTTGACCTTCATGAGCAGTTCTTC
cdr3_aa: CSVDLHEQFF

clone_size: -
d_call: TRBD2
j_call: TRBJ2-1
v_call: TRBV2
cdr3_nt: TGTGCCACTTCACCTTGGGCTAGCGGGGCTAATGAGCAGTTCTTC
cdr3_aa: CATSPWASGANEQFF

clone_size: -
d_call: -
j_call: TRBJ1-1
v_call: TRBV27
cdr3_nt: TGTGCCAGCAGTTTAGTGAGGGTTAAGAACACTGAAGCTTTCTTT
cdr3_aa: CASSLVRVKNTEAFF

clone_size: -
d_call: TRBD1
j_call: TRBJ2-7
v_call: TRBV2
cdr3_nt: TGTGCCACCGTGACAGGGGTATCCTACGAGCAGTACTTC
cdr3_aa: CATVTGVSYEQYF

clone_size: -
d_call: TRBD2
j_call: TRBJ2-1
v_call: TRBV6-4
cdr3_nt: TGTGCCAGCAGTCCCCGGGGTAGCGGGAGGAGATCCTACAATGAGCAGTTCTTC
cdr3_aa: CASSPRGSGRRSYNEQFF

clone_size: -
d_call: -
j_call: TRBJ2-3
v_call: TRBV6-5
cdr3_nt: TGTGCCAGCAGTTACTCGAATTCCATACCAGGAGATACGCAGTATTTT
cdr3_aa: CASSYSNSIPGDTQYF

clone_size: -
d_call: TRBD1
j_call: TRBJ2-7
v_call: TRBV6-5
cdr3_nt: TGTGCCAGCAGTGGGACAGGGGTTACCTACGAGCAGTACTTC
cdr3_aa: CASSGTGVTYEQYF

clone_size: -
d_call: TRBD2
j_call: TRBJ2-1
v_call: TRBV7-6
cdr3_nt: TGTGCCAGCAGCTCGGATTGGACTAGCGGTCGTTACAATGAGCAGTTCTTC
cdr3_aa: CASSSDWTSGRYNEQFF

clone_size: -
d_call: TRBD2
j_call: TRBJ2-7
v_call: TRBV4-1
cdr3_nt: TGCGCCAGCAGCCAAGCAGCGGGAGGGGCGGGGGAGCAGTACTTC
cdr3_aa: CASSQAAGGAGEQYF

clone_size: -
d_call: -
j_call: TRBJ2-7
v_call: TRBV7-2
cdr3_nt: TGTGCCAGCAGCTGGGTGGAGGGAGCCTACGAAGAGCAGTACTTC
cdr3_aa: CASSWVEGAYEEQYF

clone_size: -
d_call: -
j_call: TRBJ2-1
v_call: TRBV11-2
cdr3_nt: TGTGCCAGCAGCTTAGCCCCACCCTCTGGCAATGAGCAGTTCTTC
cdr3_aa: CASSLAPPSGNEQFF

clone_size: -
d_call: TRBD1
j_call: TRBJ1-5
v_call: TRBV5-1
cdr3_nt: TGCGCCAGCAGCTTGGACGGCAGGGGGAAGCAGCCCCAGCATTTT
cdr3_aa: CASSLDGRGKQPQHF

clone_size: -
d_call: -
j_call: TRBJ2-1
v_call: TRBV14
cdr3_nt: TGTGCCAGCAGCCAAGAGACAGGACCACTCTCCTACAATGAGCAGTTCTTC
cdr3_aa: CASSQETGPLSYNEQFF

clone_size: -
d_call: TRBD1
j_call: TRBJ1-2
v_call: TRBV19
cdr3_nt: TGTGCCAGTAGTAGAAGGGACAGAACTAACTATGGCTACACCTTC
cdr3_aa: CASSRRDRTNYGYTF

clone_size: -
d_call: -
j_call: TRBJ2-5
v_call: TRBV7-9
cdr3_nt: TGTGCCAGCAGCTTGGCAGGGTTCCAAGAGACCCAGTACTTC
cdr3_aa: CASSLAGFQETQYF

clone_size: -
d_call: TRBD2
j_call: TRBJ2-3
v_call: TRBV4-3
cdr3_nt: TGCGCCAGCAGCCAAGTGGGCCGAACGGGAGGGCCAGATACGCAGTATTTT
cdr3_aa: CASSQVGRTGGPDTQYF

clone_size: -
d_call: -
j_call: TRBJ2-7
v_call: TRBV7-6
cdr3_nt: TGTGCCAGCAGCTTAGAACAGGGCTCCTACGAGCAGTACTTC
cdr3_aa: CASSLEQGSYEQYF

clone_size: few
d_call: -
j_call: TRBJ1-1
v_call: TRBV19
cdr3_nt: TGTGCCAGTAGATGGTTAAGGGGCATGAACACTGAAGCTTTCTTT
cdr3_aa: CASRWLRGMNTEAFF

clone_size: -
d_call: TRBD2
j_call: TRBJ2-3
v_call: TRBV27
cdr3_nt: TGTGCCAGCAGTTCTGAACTAGCGAGCACAGATACGCAGTATTTT
cdr3_aa: CASSSELASTDTQYF

clone_size: -
d_call: -
j_call: TRBJ2-3
v_call: TRBV29-1
cdr3_nt: TGCAGCGCCGATGGGCTAGCCGAGGGTACAGATACGCAGTATTTT
cdr3_aa: CSADGLAEGTDTQYF

clone_size: once
d_call: -
j_call: TRBJ1-4
v_call: TRBV7-9
cdr3_nt: TGTGCCAGCGGCAAGGGGGGATATTTGGAAAAACTGTTTTTT
cdr3_aa: CASGKGGYLEKLFF

clone_size: once
d_call: -
j_call: TRBJ1-5
v_call: TRBV28
cdr3_nt: TGTGCCAGCAGTTTATGGAGGGGGAGCAATCAGCCCCAGCATTTT
cdr3_aa: CASSLWRGSNQPQHF

clone_size: once
d_call: -
j_call: TRBJ1-1
v_call: TRBV7-9
cdr3_nt: TGTGCCAGCAGCTTAGAAGGCAGGTCGGCTTTCTTT
cdr3_aa: CASSLEGRSAFF

clone_size: -
d_call: -
j_call: TRBJ2-7
v_call: TRBV10-2
cdr3_nt: TGCGCCAGCAGTGTAGGGTCAAGCTTGCAGTACTTC
cdr3_aa: CASSVGSSLQYF

clone_size: -
d_call: TRBD1
j_call: TRBJ2-1
v_call: TRBV29-1
cdr3_nt: TGCAGCGTTGTGGACAGGAATTACAATGAGCAGTTCTTC
cdr3_aa: CSVVDRNYNEQFF

clone_size: -
d_call: -
j_call: TRBJ2-1
v_call: TRBV7-8
cdr3_nt: TGTGCCAGCAGCCCCTCTAGGTATTCCTACAATGAGCAGTTCTTC
cdr3_aa: CASSPSRYSYNEQFF

clone_size: once
d_call: -
j_call: TRBJ2-7
v_call: TRBV27
cdr3_nt: TGTGCCAGCAGTTTTGGGGGTTCGTACGAGCAGTACTTC
cdr3_aa: CASSFGGSYEQYF

clone_size: -
d_call: TRBD1
j_call: TRBJ2-1
v_call: TRBV29-1
cdr3_nt: TGCAGCGTGCGCACCGGACAGGGGAGCTCCTACAATGAGCAGTTCTTC
cdr3_aa: CSVRTGQGSSYNEQFF

clone_size: -
d_call: -
j_call: TRBJ2-1
v_call: TRBV7-6
cdr3_nt: TGTGCCAGCAGCCAATTAACGACCTCCTACAATGAGCAGTTCTTC
cdr3_aa: CASSQLTTSYNEQFF

clone_size: -
d_call: -
j_call: TRBJ1-4
v_call: TRBV6-5
cdr3_nt: TGTGCCAGCAGTTACTCTGGGGAAAAACTGTTTTTT
cdr3_aa: CASSYSGEKLFF

clone_size: -
d_call: -
j_call: TRBJ2-1
v_call: TRBV7-9
cdr3_nt: TGTGCCAGCAGCTTAGTAGGGGTTAGGAACAATGAGCAGTTCTTC
cdr3_aa: CASSLVGVRNNEQFF

clone_size: -
d_call: -
j_call: TRBJ2-3
v_call: TRBV7-2
cdr3_nt: TGTGCCAGCAGCTTGACGGGGACAGATACGCAGTATTTT
cdr3_aa: CASSLTGTDTQYF

clone_size: -
d_call: -
j_call: TRBJ2-7
v_call: TRBV27
cdr3_nt: TGTGCCAGCAGTCCTTGGTTAGGGTACGAGCAGTACTTC
cdr3_aa: CASSPWLGYEQYF

clone_size: -
d_call: TRBD2
j_call: TRBJ2-1
v_call: TRBV6-1
cdr3_nt: TGTGCCAGCAGTGAATTGGTTAGCGGGAGAGGGGAGCAGTTCTTC
cdr3_aa: CASSELVSGRGEQFF

clone_size: -
d_call: TRBD2
j_call: TRBJ2-7
v_call: TRBV4-1
cdr3_nt: TGCGCCAGCAGCCATTCCGGGACTAGCGGCGAGCAGTACTTC
cdr3_aa: CASSHSGTSGEQYF

clone_size: once
d_call: -
j_call: TRBJ2-7
v_call: TRBV7-6
cdr3_nt: TGTGCCAGCAGCCCTAGTGTCTACTACGAGCAGTACTTC
cdr3_aa: CASSPSVYYEQYF

clone_size: once
d_call: TRBD2
j_call: TRBJ2-2
v_call: TRBV4-3
cdr3_nt: TGCGCCAGCAGCCTAGGGGTGGCTAGCGGGCCCGCCGGGGAGCTGTTTTTT
cdr3_aa: CASSLGVASGPAGELFF

clone_size: -
d_call: -
j_call: TRBJ2-7
v_call: TRBV9
cdr3_nt: TGTGCCAGCAGCCCCCTCGAGCAGTACTTC
cdr3_aa: CASSPLEQYF

clone_size: -
d_call: -
j_call: TRBJ1-1
v_call: TRBV4-1
cdr3_nt: TGCGCCAGCAGCCAAGAAGTCCTAACCTCGGGGAACACTGAAGCTTTCTTT
cdr3_aa: CASSQEVLTSGNTEAFF

clone_size: -
d_call: TRBD2
j_call: TRBJ2-7
v_call: TRBV19
cdr3_nt: TGTGCCAGTAGTATGAGACTAGCGGGATCCTACGAGCAGTACTTC
cdr3_aa: CASSMRLAGSYEQYF